Described below is a single TCR beta chain sequence and its context. CDR3 length: 16 residues. CDR1 and CDR2 (germline): SNHLY, FYNNEI. The ends were cut back, 1 base at V and 3 bases at J, with 13 bases in the middle. This record belongs to a study of blood T cell repertoires in COVID-19. About the study: In each case, the material was cDNA or gDNA derived from T cells, B-cell-depleted T cells, or PBMCs.

Per the study methods: Reference gene primer amplification yielded estimated nucleated cell counts. Libraries were prepared by immunoSEQ multiplex PCR; TCRdb keeps only in-frame clonotypes and omits some of them. The V and J calls and the clone size are those of that table, but D and trimming were determined from the DNA. In the table there are a few hundred thousand clones, about 90% of which are singletons. Those enrolled in Seattle joined during active infection and were followed longitudinally afterward. The sample consisted of peripheral blood. This rearrangement joins TRBV2 to TRBJ1-5; possible D gene TRBD1, 6 bases. This receptor was obtained from a young man with COVID-19, enrolled during active disease. The CDR3 DNA sequence: TGTGCCAGCAGTGAAGAAGGCACAGGGCTCAATCAGCCCCAGCATTTT. Translation: CASSEEGTGLNQPQHF. Based on the CDR3 plus reference TRBV2 and TRBJ1-5, the full variable domain is EPEVTQTPSHQVTQMGQEVILRCVPISNHLYFYWYRQILGQKVEFLVSFYNNEISEKSEIFDDQFSVERPDGSNFTLKIRSTKLEDSAMYFCASSEEGTGLNQPQHFGDGTRLSIL.